This T cell receptor beta chain was recorded in a study of blood T cell repertoires in COVID-19. Looking at the study overall: Sources were T cells, B-cell-depleted T cells, or PBMCs; the material itself was cDNA or gDNA.

The CDR3 has 17 residues. Germline assignment: CDR1 LNHDA and CDR2 SQIVND (reference sequence). V was trimmed by 5 bases and J by 4 bases, leaving 21 bases between them. Per the authors' pipeline: Reference gene primer amplification in the assay estimated nucleated cell counts. Sequencing used immunoSEQ multiplex PCR; TCRdb keeps in-frame clones, though not all of them. The V and J calls and the clone size are those of that table, but D and trimming were determined from the DNA. The data contain about 28,000 clones, nearly 90% of them singletons. This sequence originates from a human donor in a cohort sampled during active COVID-19. Sequenced sample: peripheral blood. This chain links TRBV19 with TRBJ1-3; perhaps TRBD1 as D (5 bases). CDR3 protein: CASSGTRSRESGNTIYF. CDR3 in DNA: TGTGCCAGTAGTGGGACTCGGTCCAGGGAATCAGGAAACACCATATATTTT. Based on the CDR3 plus reference TRBV19 and TRBJ1-3, the full variable domain is DGGITQSPKYLFRKEGQNVTLSCEQNLNHDAMYWYRQDPGQGLRLIYYSQIVNDFQKGDIAEGYSVSREKKESFPLTVTSAQKNPTAFYLCASSGTRSRESGNTIYFGEGSWLTVV.